This TCR beta chain derives from a study of T cell responses to AZD1222 COVID-19 vaccine. The V gene's germline CDR1 is KGHSH and CDR2 LQKENI. Trimming cost V 2 bases and J 5 bases, with 10 bases left between them. The CDR3 has 13 residues. Only in-frame clones appear in the TCRdb table, and some are missing; sequencing was by immunoSEQ multiplex PCR. The sample lists fewer than 200,000 clones; 90% were seen once. V gene TRBV18 combines with J gene TRBJ2-7, with D perhaps matching TRBD2 (5 bases). The clonotype comes from an adult who received the MenACWY meningococcal vaccine as a control. The sequences come from peripheral blood, collected 28 days after the second dose of the MenACWY control vaccine. Written as DNA, the CDR3 is TGTGCCAGCTCACCATATCGGGAAGACGAGCAGTACTTC. Residues: CASSPYREDEQYF.